The present TCR beta chain was sequenced within a study of T cell changes during pregnancy in multiple sclerosis. V lost 2 bases to trimming and J lost 0 bases, with 10 bases between them. CDR1 is SGHTA, CDR2 FQGNSA, per germline. The CDR3 length is 15 residues. The assay was immunoSEQ multiplex PCR, and TCRdb's table has in-frame clones only and misses some. The table has about 67,000 clones, roughly nine tenths seen once. The receptor's source is a female donor with multiple sclerosis, enrolled in a pregnancy study. The input for sequencing was peripheral blood, taken in the second trimester of pregnancy. The rearrangement joins TRBV7-2 to TRBJ1-1; D remains ambiguous. This CDR3 is CASSLIPGMNTEAFF. The CDR3 DNA sequence: TGTGCCAGCAGCTTAATTCCGGGTATGAACACTGAAGCTTTCTTT.